The 29 T cell receptor gamma chains given below trace back to one sample, sequenced in a study of gamma-delta T cells after stem cell transplantation. TCRdb reanalyzed the RT-PCR reads using CATT. This sample yields about 1,000 gamma-chain clones, of which approximately 24% are seen a single time; around 45% belongs to the top ten. Sequencing input: gamma-delta T cells. All receptors come from a human donor. It is not recorded whose cells these are; they may come from a transplant donor.

The gene calls are TRGV2 and TRGJP2. Since TCRdb gives no J gene, matching the DNA to germline was used here to assign it. The germline V gene has CDR1 EGSNGY and CDR2 YDSYNSKV. The J segment lost 8 bases and the V segment lost 3 bases, leaving 6 bases of the junction unmatched. This CDR3 has 13 amino acids. Here the CDR3 DNA reads TGTGCCACCTGGGACCTCGTGGATTGGATCAAGACGTTT. It specifies CATWDLVDWIKTF.

CDR3 coding DNA: TGTGCCACCTGGGACCTAGGTGATTGGATCAAGACGTTT. Its protein product is CATWDLGDWIKTF. J is TRGJP2 and V is TRGV2. No J segment appears in TCRdb, so it was assigned here by matching the sequence to germline. Looked up from germline, CDR1 is EGSNGY and CDR2 is YDSYNSKV. V dropped 3 bases and J dropped 6; count of bases not matched to a gene: 4. The CDR3 contains 13 residues.

This clone was detected a few times. The chain recombines TRGV4 with TRGJ1 or TRGJ2. Here the J gene was assigned by germline matching of the DNA, as TCRdb has none. V lost 2 bases and J lost 4; bases outside the gene matches: 2. The germline CDR1 and CDR2 sequences are EGSTGY and YDSYTSSV. This CDR3 region has 12 residues. CDR3 DNA: TGTGCCACCTGGGATGCCTATTATAAGAAACTCTTT. This codes for CATWDAYYKKLF.

By share, this clone ranks as large (0.1 to 1%). The chain employs TRGV4 and TRGJP2. No J segment appears in TCRdb, so it was assigned here by matching the sequence to germline. With 5 bases clipped from V and 1 base from J, the junction kept 13 bases outside the gene matches. This CDR3 has 17 residues. Germline lookup yields CDR1 EGSTGY and CDR2 YDSYTSSV. The CDR3 region is CATWAETAGSSDWIKTF. The CDR3 nucleotides read TGTGCCACCTGGGCTGAGACGGCGGGTAGTAGTGATTGGATCAAGACGTTT.

As concerns this clone: The junction departs from the called germline gene at one end, perhaps through a read error. Here the CDR3 reads CATWDDWDWVKTF. Here the CDR3 DNA reads TGTGCCACCTGGGACGATTGGGATTGGGTCAAGACGTTT. The rearrangement uses TRGV2 and TRGJP2. TCRdb records no J gene; here it was assigned by comparing the DNA to germline. The CDR3 length is 13 residues. Germline loops: CDR1 EGSNGY, CDR2 YDSYNSKV.

This chain uses TRGV3 with TRGJ1 or TRGJ2. The J gene, left out of TCRdb, was set here by checking the DNA against germline. This CDR3 is built from 14 residues. The ends lost 1 base at V and 5 bases at J; junction bases unmatched: 8. Germline values: CDR1 VTNTFY, CDR2 YDVSTARD (reference sequence). CDR3 protein: CATWDSPTNYKKLF. In DNA form, the CDR3 reads TGTGCCACCTGGGACAGCCCCACTAATTATAAGAAACTCTTT.

The chain employs TRGV8 and TRGJP2. TCRdb supplies no J gene; here it was assigned by aligning the nucleotide sequence to germline. The CDR3 has 15 residues. The V segment lost 0 bases and the J segment 8 bases; nucleotides outside the gene matches: 9. Germline CDR1 reads VENAVY; CDR2 reads YDSYNSRV. This CDR3 reads CATWDRQEGDWIKTF. The CDR3 DNA reads as TGTGCCACCTGGGATAGGCAGGAGGGAGATTGGATCAAGACGTTT.

This clone occurred a few times. The V gene is TRGV4, the J gene TRGJP1. The J gene, missing from TCRdb, was assigned here through DNA to germline matching. The CDR3 is made up of 13 amino acids. CDR1 and CDR2 from the germline V gene are EGSTGY and YDSYTSSV. V dropped 8 bases and J dropped 8; count of bases not matched to a gene: 11. CDR3 coding DNA: TGTGCCACCTTCCTAAAACGCGGTTGGTTCAAGATATTT. Translating gives CATFLKRGWFKIF.

Only a few counts were recorded for this clone. The chain is built from TRGV4 and TRGJ1 or TRGJ2. The J gene was not available in TCRdb and was assigned here by matching the DNA to germline segments. The CDR3 length is 13 residues. V shed 3 bases and J 7 bases; nucleotides not matched to a gene: 9. Germline V lookup: CDR1 EGSTGY, CDR2 YDSYTSSV. The CDR3 DNA sequence: TGTGCCACCTGGGATCCGAAGACCTATAAGAAACTCTTT. Protein sequence: CATWDPKTYKKLF.

This clone was detected only a few times. A far more abundant clone sits one base away, making this likely a read error. The sample has other DNA sequences that encode this CDR3 too. The V gene is given as TRGV2, and no J gene call is available. Germline-derived CDR1 and CDR2 are EGSNGY and YDSYNSKV. The CDR3 spans 11 residues. Here the CDR3 reads CATWAYAGKLF. CDR3 in DNA: TGTGCCACCTGGGCCTACGCGGGGAAGCTCTTT.

This clone has just a few counts. The chain carries TRGV2 and TRGJ1 or TRGJ2. Germline matching of the DNA provided the J gene here, since TCRdb leaves it blank. The V and J ends lost 1 base and 5 bases, in that order; junction bases with no gene match: 8. CDR1 is EGSNGY, CDR2 YDSYNSKV, per germline. The CDR3 sequence is 14 residues long. DNA of the CDR3: TGTGCCACCTGGGACGGTTCCGAGCATTATAAGAAACTCTTT. It is translated as CATWDGSEHYKKLF.

There are a few counts of this clone. The CDR3 nucleotides read TGTGCCACCTGGGACAGGCTCGGGGCAGGCAGTTATTATAAGAAACTCTTT. It is translated as CATWDRLGAGSYYKKLF. V gene TRGV3 combines with J gene TRGJ1 or TRGJ2. The J gene, left out of TCRdb, was set here by checking the DNA against germline. V trimming: 0 bases; J trimming: 3 bases; junction bases outside the gene matches: 14. This CDR3 has 17 residues. CDR1 VTNTFY and CDR2 YDVSTARD come from the germline V gene (reference sequence).

Judged by abundance, this clone is large. Other DNA sequences in this sample translate to the same CDR3. This rearrangement joins TRGV4 to TRGJP1. Because TCRdb records no J gene, it was assigned here through a match of the DNA to germline. Germline loops: CDR1 EGSTGY, CDR2 YDSYTSSV. This CDR3 contains 17 residues. V dropped 3 bases and J dropped 0; count of bases not matched to a gene: 10. The CDR3, as DNA: TGTGCCACCTGGGATTGGCCAAAGAATACCACTGGTTGGTTCAAGATATTT. It specifies CATWDWPKNTTGWFKIF.

The chain has TRGV9 and TRGJP. Assignment of the J gene here rests on matching the DNA to germline, because TCRdb gives none. The V gene end was trimmed by 1 base and the J gene end by 6 bases; junction bases not matched to a gene: 3. The CDR3 runs 16 residues. Germline V gives CDR1 GITISATS, CDR2 ISYDGTV (reference sequence). Here the CDR3 reads CALWEVGELGKKIKVF. The DNA of the CDR3 is TGTGCCTTGTGGGAGGTAGGAGAGTTGGGCAAAAAAATCAAGGTATTT.

The chain couples TRGV4 to TRGJ1 or TRGJ2. Because TCRdb records no J gene, it was assigned here through a match of the DNA to germline. This CDR3 has 13 amino acids. Germline values: CDR1 EGSTGY, CDR2 YDSYTSSV. Trimming at V came to 0 bases and at J to 5 bases, leaving 4 bases not matched to a gene. CDR3 in DNA: TGTGCCACCTGGGATGGGCCCCATTATAAGAAACTCTTT. It specifies CATWDGPHYKKLF.

A few counts support this clone. No J gene was assigned, while the V gene was called as TRGV3. The CDR3 runs 10 residues. The V gene's germline CDR1 is VTNTFY and CDR2 YDVSTARD (reference sequence). The CDR3 is CATWDRLVLF. CDR3 DNA sequence: TGTGCCACCTGGGACAGGCTGGTACTCTTT.

This clone has only a few counts. This chain links TRGV3 with TRGJP2. The J gene is absent in TCRdb and was assigned here via DNA matching to germline. The J segment lost 3 bases and the V segment lost 3 bases, leaving 1 base of the junction unmatched. CDR3 length: 13 amino acids. The V gene's germline CDR1 is VTNTFY and CDR2 YDVSTARD (reference sequence). CDR3 sequence (DNA): TGTGCCACCTGGGACCGTAGTGATTGGATCAAGACGTTT. Its translation is CATWDRSDWIKTF.

This clone was seen only a few times. A read error is the likely source, as a far larger clone sits one nucleotide away. The DNA of the CDR3 is TGTGCCACCTGGGGCGGGCTGGGTAGTGATTGGATCAAGACGTTT. This translates into CATWGGLGSDWIKTF. The chain carries TRGV2 and TRGJP2. TCRdb records no J gene; here it was assigned by comparing the DNA to germline. The CDR3 is made up of 15 amino acids. Germline-derived CDR1 and CDR2 are EGSNGY and YDSYNSKV.

This clone was detected a few times. This is likely an artifact of a read error, given a far larger clone one base away. This CDR3 is also generated by other DNA sequences in the sample. The chain is built from TRGV3 and TRGJP2. TCRdb supplies no J gene; here it was assigned by aligning the nucleotide sequence to germline. Trimming removed 0 bases from V and 11 bases from J; junction bases left unmatched: 9. CDR1 and CDR2 (germline): VTNTFY, YDVSTARD (reference sequence). The CDR3 extends over 14 amino acids. For the CDR3, the DNA is TGTGCCACCTGGGACAGGCAGGAAGGCTGGATCAAGACGTTT. Translating it yields CATWDRQEGWIKTF.

V is TRGV9 and J is TRGJ1 or TRGJ2. No J gene was available from TCRdb, and it was assigned here by a germline match of the DNA. CDR3 length: 18 amino acids. Germline V gene lookup returns CDR1 GITISATS and CDR2 ISYDGTV (reference sequence). V was clipped by 1 base and J by 2 bases; unmatched bases: 17. CDR3: CALWEVQPSVLYYYKKLF. CDR3 DNA: TGTGCCTTGTGGGAGGTTCAACCGAGTGTACTATATTATTATAAGAAACTCTTT.

Remarks on this clone: Other DNA sequences of this sample code for an identical CDR3. The chain carries TRGV3 and TRGJ1 or TRGJ2. The J gene, absent from TCRdb, was called here by matching the DNA to germline. The CDR3 extends over 10 amino acids. Per germline, CDR1 VTNTFY and CDR2 YDVSTARD (reference sequence). V lost 5 bases and J lost 12; bases outside the gene matches: 7. CDR3 DNA: TGTGCCACCTGGGGCCTTTTGAAACTCTTT. Its protein is CATWGLLKLF.

The chain recombines TRGV2 with TRGJ1 or TRGJ2. TCRdb is silent on the J gene; assignment here came from matching the DNA to germline. V trimming: 0 bases; J trimming: 0 bases; junction bases outside the gene matches: 2. The CDR3 spans 14 residues. The germline V gene has CDR1 EGSNGY and CDR2 YDSYNSKV. In nucleotides, the CDR3 is TGTGCCACCTGGGACGGGACGAATTATTATAAGAAACTCTTT. Translation gives CATWDGTNYYKKLF.

This clone was counted only a few times. A much larger clonotype is one base distant, so this may be a read error. The V gene is TRGV2, the J gene TRGJP2. No J segment appears in TCRdb, so it was assigned here by matching the sequence to germline. The germline gives CDR1 EGSNGY, CDR2 YDSYNSKV. There are 16 residues in the CDR3. V was clipped by 1 base and J by 6 bases; unmatched bases: 11. In nucleotides, the CDR3 is TGTGCCACCTGGGACGGAGGAACGAGTGGTGATTGGATCAAGACGTTT. Protein sequence: CATWDGGTSGDWIKTF.

This clone came up a few times. This chain uses TRGV3 with TRGJ1 or TRGJ2. No J gene is reported in TCRdb; it was inferred here by comparing the DNA with germline. The CDR3 contains 14 residues. The V gene's germline CDR1 is VTNTFY and CDR2 YDVSTARD (reference sequence). V was clipped by 2 bases and J by 3 bases; unmatched bases: 7. DNA of the CDR3: TGTGCCACCTGGGACACCCAATTTTATTATAAGAAACTCTTT. This codes for CATWDTQFYYKKLF.

The V and J genes are TRGV2 and TRGJ1 or TRGJ2. In the absence of a J gene in TCRdb, the DNA was matched to germline to assign it here. This CDR3 is 16 amino acids long. The germline gives CDR1 EGSNGY, CDR2 YDSYNSKV. V shed 0 bases and J 2 bases; nucleotides not matched to a gene: 10. The CDR3 DNA sequence: TGTGCCACCTGGGACGGGCCTATTGGGGATTATTATAAGAAACTCTTT. The encoded protein is CATWDGPIGDYYKKLF.

A word on this clone: Other DNA sequences in the same sample also yield this CDR3. This rearrangement joins TRGV9 to TRGJP. In the absence of a J gene in TCRdb, the DNA was matched to germline to assign it here. The J segment lost 6 bases and the V segment lost 1 base, leaving 3 bases of the junction unmatched. Germline V gives CDR1 GITISATS, CDR2 ISYDGTV (reference sequence). The CDR3 extends over 16 amino acids. Here the CDR3 DNA reads TGTGCCTTGTGGGAGGTAAGAGAGTTGGGCAAAAAAATCAAGGTATTT. Translating gives CALWEVRELGKKIKVF.

The rearrangement links TRGV8 to TRGJ1 or TRGJ2. The CDR3 extends over 12 amino acids. The germline CDR1 and CDR2 sequences are VENAVY and YDSYNSRV. V lost 4 bases, J lost 4 bases, and 4 bases stayed unmatched. CDR3 nucleotides: TGTGCCACCTGGGACCCGTATTATAAGAAACTCTTT. Translated, it gives CATWDPYYKKLF.

By sample fraction, this clone is large. The rearrangement joins TRGV2 to TRGJP1. No J gene is reported in TCRdb; it was inferred here by comparing the DNA with germline. CDR1 is EGSNGY and CDR2 is YDSYNSKV in the germline V gene. J lost 0 bases, V lost 2 bases, and 9 bases had no gene match. The CDR3 is 17 amino acids. CDR3 in DNA: TGTGCCACCTGGGACGCGATACAGGATACCACTGGTTGGTTCAAGATATTT. Translation: CATWDAIQDTTGWFKIF.

This clone is large. The genes are TRGV2 and TRGJ1 or TRGJ2. The J gene, missing from TCRdb, was assigned here through DNA to germline matching. The CDR3 has 13 amino acids. J gave up 3 bases and V 0 bases, and 2 bases lay outside the gene matches. In germline, CDR1 is EGSNGY, CDR2 YDSYNSKV. DNA of the CDR3: TGTGCCACCTGGGACGGGTTTTATTATAAGAAACTCTTT. Protein product: CATWDGFYYKKLF.